Listed below are T cell receptor beta chains from one sample, sequenced in a study of blood T cell repertoires in COVID-19. Here immunoSEQ multiplex PCR was the method, and the copy in TCRdb shows in-frame clones only, minus some. Of fewer than 55,000 clones listed, around 90% were seen once; the top ten hold more than 2.5%. The source material was peripheral blood. These receptor sequences come from a man aged 45-60 years with active COVID-19. Both conserved end residues are part of each CDR3. D genes are given only for firm matches. Not every row has a clone size; where given, it reads once, few, many or a size class.

d_call	clone_size	v_call	j_call	cdr3_aa	cdr3_nt
NA	NA	TRBV19	TRBJ1-6	CASSIDRGPNGRRRSPLHF	TGTGCCAGTAGTATAGATCGGGGTCCCAATGGGAGACGGCGGTCACCCCTCCACTTT
NA	NA	TRBV9	TRBJ1-6	CASSVGRGGNSPLHF	TGTGCCAGCAGCGTAGGCCGAGGGGGAAATTCACCCCTCCACTTT
NA	NA	TRBV2	TRBJ1-5	CASTSSPAGQPQHF	TGTGCCAGCACTTCCAGTCCCGCCGGGCAGCCCCAGCATTTT
TRBD1	NA	TRBV5-4	TRBJ2-5	CASSLPKQGLQETQYF	TGTGCCAGCAGCTTACCAAAACAGGGGCTACAAGAGACCCAGTACTTC
TRBD1	NA	TRBV24-1	TRBJ2-3	CATSDPEGAPGGDTQYF	TGTGCCACCAGTGATCCCGAGGGGGCCCCAGGGGGAGATACGCAGTATTTT
TRBD2	NA	TRBV9	TRBJ2-5	CASSAHLVAGGSLQETQYF	TGTGCCAGCAGCGCACACTTGGTAGCGGGAGGTTCTCTACAAGAGACCCAGTACTTC
TRBD2	NA	TRBV4-2	TRBJ2-3	CASSQEATGGVADTQYF	TGTGCCAGCAGCCAAGAAGCTACGGGGGGGGTCGCAGATACGCAGTATTTT
TRBD1	NA	TRBV9	TRBJ2-1	CASSVVRQGGYNEQFF	TGTGCCAGCAGCGTAGTCCGACAGGGCGGCTACAATGAGCAGTTCTTC
TRBD1	NA	TRBV7-9	TRBJ1-2	CASSGTADTYGYTF	TGTGCCAGCAGCGGGACAGCCGATACCTATGGCTACACCTTC
TRBD2	NA	TRBV6-6	TRBJ2-3	CASRRLRTSGRGDTQYF	TGTGCCAGCAGACGACTTCGGACTAGCGGGAGAGGAGATACGCAGTATTTT
TRBD1	NA	TRBV7-8	TRBJ1-2	CASSFAGGAGYGYTF	TGTGCCAGCAGCTTCGCAGGGGGCGCAGGGTATGGCTACACCTTC
TRBD1	NA	TRBV5-1	TRBJ1-1	CASSLWTGGQTEAFF	TGCGCCAGCAGCTTGTGGACAGGGGGCCAAACTGAAGCTTTCTTT
NA	NA	TRBV7-9	TRBJ2-1	CASSLAPPRSSSYNEQFF	TGTGCCAGCAGCTTAGCCCCCCCAAGATCCAGCTCCTACAATGAGCAGTTCTTC
TRBD2	NA	TRBV4-1	TRBJ2-1	CASSPQLAGGNEQFF	TGCGCCAGCAGCCCCCAACTAGCGGGAGGCAATGAGCAGTTCTTC
NA	NA	TRBV24-1	TRBJ2-3	CATSDFYPDTQYF	TGTGCCACCAGTGATTTCTACCCAGATACGCAGTATTTT
NA	NA	TRBV7-3	TRBJ2-3	CASSLSSVSTDTQYF	TGTGCCAGCAGCTTAAGTAGCGTTAGCACAGATACGCAGTATTTT
NA	NA	TRBV5-6	TRBJ1-3	CASSLDPVRSSGNTIYF	TGTGCCAGCAGCTTGGACCCGGTGCGAAGCTCTGGAAACACCATATATTTT
NA	once	TRBV9	TRBJ1-1	CASSVAGEGTEAFF	TGTGCCAGCAGCGTAGCAGGCGAGGGAACTGAAGCTTTCTTT
NA	once	TRBV9	TRBJ2-2	CASSGGGVTGELFF	TGTGCCAGCAGCGGAGGGGGAGTCACCGGGGAGCTGTTTTTT
TRBD1	NA	TRBV7-9	TRBJ1-5	CASSLGQYFNQPQHF	TGTGCCAGCAGCTTGGGACAGTACTTCAATCAGCCCCAGCATTTT
TRBD1	NA	TRBV18	TRBJ2-3	CASSPPWTGARTDTQYF	TGTGCCAGCTCACCACCCTGGACAGGGGCTCGCACAGATACGCAGTATTTT
TRBD1	NA	TRBV20-1	TRBJ1-1	CSAPQGASAFF	TGCAGTGCTCCTCAGGGGGCATCAGCTTTCTTT
NA	NA	TRBV9	TRBJ2-2	CASRGAGELFF	TGTGCCAGCAGAGGAGCCGGGGAGCTGTTTTTT
TRBD1	NA	TRBV7-8	TRBJ1-3	CASSSTGTGLGSGNTIYF	TGTGCCAGCAGCTCTACCGGGACAGGATTGGGCTCTGGAAACACCATATATTTT
NA	NA	TRBV7-2	TRBJ2-5	CASSPTGTQETQYF	TGTGCCAGCAGCCCGACCGGGACTCAAGAGACCCAGTACTTC
TRBD2	NA	TRBV3-1/TRBV3-2	TRBJ2-2	CASGWERGGQGSSGTGELFF	TGTGCCAGCGGCTGGGAGCGGGGGGGCCAAGGGTCTTCTGGCACCGGGGAGCTGTTTTTT
TRBD2	NA	TRBV6-6	TRBJ2-2	CASSHLAGVPTGELFF	TGTGCCAGCAGTCACCTAGCGGGAGTTCCCACCGGGGAGCTGTTTTTT
NA	NA	TRBV11-2	TRBJ1-3	CASSFGLHVSGNTIYF	TGTGCCAGCAGCTTCGGTCTCCATGTCTCTGGAAACACCATATATTTT
TRBD2	NA	TRBV7-3	TRBJ2-1	CASSPQRGNEQFF	TGTGCCAGCAGCCCCCAGCGGGGAAATGAGCAGTTCTTC
TRBD1	NA	TRBV6-4	TRBJ1-1	CATRQGRNTEAFF	TGTGCCACCCGACAGGGTAGGAACACTGAAGCTTTCTTT
NA	NA	TRBV5-8	TRBJ2-2	CASSYYRDTGELFF	TGTGCCAGCAGCTATTACAGGGACACCGGGGAGCTGTTTTTT
NA	NA	TRBV4-1	TRBJ1-4	CASSLSTVRGEKLFF	TGCGCCAGCAGCCTTTCGACAGTAAGAGGTGAAAAACTGTTTTTT
NA	NA	TRBV19	TRBJ1-2	CASCGSQAYGYTF	TGTGCCAGTTGCGGGTCCCAAGCCTATGGCTACACCTTC
NA	NA	TRBV7-2	TRBJ1-1	CASSSQGRLEAFF	TGTGCCAGCAGCTCTCAGGGGCGATTAGAAGCTTTCTTT
NA	NA	TRBV4-3	TRBJ1-1	CASSLWGGRTEAFF	TGCGCCAGCAGCCTCTGGGGGGGGCGGACTGAAGCTTTCTTT
TRBD2	NA	TRBV19	TRBJ2-1	CASIKRASGRFVNEQFF	TGTGCCAGTATCAAGCGGGCTAGCGGGAGATTTGTCAATGAGCAGTTCTTC
NA	NA	TRBV18	TRBJ1-3	CASSFLQGQSGNTIYF	TGTGCCAGCTCCTTCTTACAGGGCCAGTCTGGAAACACCATATATTTT
NA	NA	TRBV14	TRBJ1-1	CASSQVRAGGTEAFF	TGTGCCAGCAGCCAAGTAAGGGCAGGAGGGACTGAAGCTTTCTTT
NA	NA	TRBV5-4	TRBJ1-1	CASSWGGRNTEAFF	TGTGCCAGCAGCTGGGGGGGCAGGAACACTGAAGCTTTCTTT
TRBD2	NA	TRBV4-1	TRBJ2-3	CASSQGWRGSTDTQYF	TGCGCCAGCAGCCAAGGATGGCGGGGGAGCACAGATACGCAGTATTTT
TRBD1	NA	TRBV27	TRBJ2-1	CASSFRDRGYNEQFF	TGTGCCAGCAGTTTCCGGGACAGGGGATACAATGAGCAGTTCTTC
NA	NA	TRBV19	TRBJ2-1	CASSIARDEQFF	TGTGCCAGTAGTATCGCCCGGGATGAGCAGTTCTTC
TRBD1	NA	TRBV19	TRBJ2-2	CASSRGLELFF	TGTGCCAGTTCCAGGGGGCTCGAGCTGTTTTTT
NA	NA	TRBV7-2	TRBJ2-7	CASSLVSGLGEQYF	TGTGCCAGCAGCTTAGTCAGTGGCCTAGGAGAGCAGTACTTC
NA	NA	TRBV28	TRBJ2-5	CASSRSETQYF	TGTGCCAGCAGTAGGAGTGAGACCCAGTACTTC
TRBD1	NA	TRBV7-2	TRBJ1-5	CASTDRGGVQQPQHF	TGTGCCAGCACCGACAGGGGGGGTGTGCAGCAGCCCCAGCATTTT
NA	NA	TRBV7-7	TRBJ1-1	CASSPVTRGNTEAFF	TGTGCTAGCAGCCCGGTGACCAGGGGCAACACTGAAGCTTTCTTT
NA	NA	TRBV3-1/TRBV3-2	TRBJ2-3	CASGGYSTDTQYF	TGTGCCAGCGGCGGATATAGCACAGATACGCAGTATTTT
NA	NA	TRBV11-2	TRBJ2-1	CASSLVGGTEQFF	TGTGCCAGCAGCTTAGTGGGGGGAACCGAGCAGTTCTTC
TRBD1	NA	TRBV6-5	TRBJ1-4	CASTSGTANNEKLFF	TGTGCCAGCACCTCCGGGACAGCGAATAATGAAAAACTGTTTTTT
TRBD1	NA	TRBV19	TRBJ2-4	CASSIEGQGARNIQYF	TGTGCCAGTAGTATAGAGGGACAGGGGGCCAGGAACATTCAGTACTTC
TRBD1	NA	TRBV7-3	TRBJ2-7	CASSFEGGGTGEQYF	TGTGCCAGCAGCTTCGAAGGGGGCGGAACGGGCGAGCAGTACTTC
NA	few	TRBV7-9	TRBJ2-2	CASSPSVPGELFF	TGTGCCAGCAGCCCGTCAGTTCCCGGGGAGCTGTTTTTT
NA	NA	TRBV27	TRBJ2-3	CASSRLVRGDTQYF	TGTGCCAGCAGTCGACTCGTACGGGGGGATACGCAGTATTTT
NA	NA	TRBV2	TRBJ2-2	CASSDKWARGTGELFF	TGTGCCAGCAGTGATAAGTGGGCGAGGGGGACCGGGGAGCTGTTTTTT
NA	few	TRBV6-2/TRBV6-3	TRBJ1-4	CASSRPVDGFRANEKLFF	TGTGCCAGCAGTCGGCCCGTTGACGGATTCAGGGCGAACGAAAAACTGTTTTTT
TRBD1	few	TRBV7-7	TRBJ1-4	CASSTGELF	TGTGCTAGTTCTACAGGGGAGTTGTTT
NA	NA	TRBV20-1	TRBJ2-3	CSASPGTDTQYF	TGCAGTGCTAGTCCAGGCACAGATACGCAGTATTTT
NA	NA	TRBV7-8	TRBJ1-5	CASSLREPYSNQPQHF	TGTGCCAGCAGCTTACGGGAGCCCTATAGCAATCAGCCCCAGCATTTT